This T cell receptor (beta chain) is drawn from a study of spatial heterogeneity in lung cancer. Turning to the study itself: Averaged across combinations, each unique TCR and UMI pairing appeared more than ten times in raw reads, which were uncorrected. Overall study findings and caveats: The study found ubiquitous expanded tumor TCRs in blood more at resection than follow-up.

Stated time point: sample taken at primary tumor resection. Unsorted whole RNA samples from tumor, nontumor lung or frozen PBMC were sequenced. Samples came from 72 TRACERx patients with untreated early-stage lung cancer. For this clonotype: Its antigen is not identified.

The CDR3 has 11 residues. Germline loops: CDR1 SQVTM, CDR2 ANQGSEA. The germline V and J ends were trimmed by 7 bases and 7 bases, with 13 bases remaining between them. TCRdb reanalysed the 5' RACE reads using MiXCR and keeps one entry per CDR3 protein. The sample shows about 50,000 distinct CDR3 sequences, approximately 7.6% of them seen only once. The material was PBMCs, obtained at surgery. This chain connects TRBV29-1 to TRBJ1-2; the D is unclear. The source of this sequence is a female donor with early-stage non-small cell lung cancer. DNA for the CDR3: TGCAGCGAAAGGGATTCGGGTGGCTACACCTTC. It is translated as CSERDSGGYTF. The variable domain in full, completed from reference TRBV29-1 and TRBJ1-2, reads SAVISQKPSRDICQRGTSLTIQCQVDSQVTMMFWYRQQPGQSLTLIATANQGSEATYESGFVIDKFPISRPNLTFSTLTVSNMSPEDSSIYLCSERDSGGYTFGSGTRLTVV.